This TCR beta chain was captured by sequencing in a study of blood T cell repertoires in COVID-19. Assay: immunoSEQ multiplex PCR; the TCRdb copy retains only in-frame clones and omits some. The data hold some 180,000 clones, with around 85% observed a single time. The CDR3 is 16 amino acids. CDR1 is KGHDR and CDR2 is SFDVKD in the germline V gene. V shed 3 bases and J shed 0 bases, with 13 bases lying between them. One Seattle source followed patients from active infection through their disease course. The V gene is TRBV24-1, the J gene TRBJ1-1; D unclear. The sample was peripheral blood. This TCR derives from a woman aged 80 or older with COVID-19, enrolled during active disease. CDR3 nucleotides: TGTGCCACCAGTGATGGCACGACTACCATGAACACTGAAGCTTTCTTT. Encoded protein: CATSDGTTTMNTEAFF.